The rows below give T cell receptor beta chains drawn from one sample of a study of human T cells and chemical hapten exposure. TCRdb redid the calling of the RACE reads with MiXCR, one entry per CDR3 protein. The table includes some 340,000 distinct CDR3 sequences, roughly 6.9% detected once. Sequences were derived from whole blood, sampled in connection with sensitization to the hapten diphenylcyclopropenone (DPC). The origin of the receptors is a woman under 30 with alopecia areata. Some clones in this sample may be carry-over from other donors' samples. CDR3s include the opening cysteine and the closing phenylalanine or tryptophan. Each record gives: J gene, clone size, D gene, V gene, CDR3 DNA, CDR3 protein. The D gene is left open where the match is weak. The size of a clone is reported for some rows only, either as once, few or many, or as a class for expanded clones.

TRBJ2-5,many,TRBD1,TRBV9,TGTGCCAGCAGTTCTACAGGGGGAGGCGAGACCCAGTACTTC,CASSSTGGGETQYF
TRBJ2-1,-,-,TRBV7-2,TGTGCCAGCAGCTCCGGGGCCCATGAGCAGTTCTTC,CASSSGAHEQFF
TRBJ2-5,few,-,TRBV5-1,TGCGCCAGCAGGCCGTTCCCAACCGATCAAGAGACCCAGTACTTC,CASRPFPTDQETQYF
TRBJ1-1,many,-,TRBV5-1,TGCGCCAGCAGCTTCGACGACCCGGGTAGGGGAGACAGCACTGAAGCTTTCTTT,CASSFDDPGRGDSTEAFF
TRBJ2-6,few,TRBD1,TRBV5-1,TGCGCCAGCAGCTTGTCCGGGACAGGTAGCTCTGGGGCCAACGTCCTGACTTTC,CASSLSGTGSSGANVLTF
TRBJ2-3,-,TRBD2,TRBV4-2,TGTGCCAGCAGCCAAGTTAGCGGGCTAGCGGGGGGGCTCGCAGATACGCAGTATTTT,CASSQVSGLAGGLADTQYF
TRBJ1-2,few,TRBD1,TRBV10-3,TGTGCCATCAGTGAGCCCTACCGGACAGGGGCTAACTATGGCTACACCTTC,CAISEPYRTGANYGYTF
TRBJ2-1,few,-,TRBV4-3,TGCGCCAGCAGCCAGGGAGGGGGGGATGAGCAGTTCTTC,CASSQGGGDEQFF
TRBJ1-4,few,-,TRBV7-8,TGTGCCAGCAGCTCAATCGGACGGACTAATGAAAAACTGTTTTTT,CASSSIGRTNEKLFF
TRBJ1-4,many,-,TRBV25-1,TGTGCCAGCAGTGAGGGGGGTGAAAAACTGTTTTTT,CASSEGGEKLFF
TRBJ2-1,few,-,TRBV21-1,TGTGCCAGCAGCATACTGAGTAACAATGAGCAGTTCTTC,CASSILSNNEQFF
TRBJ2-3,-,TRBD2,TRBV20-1,TGCAGTGCTAGAGGTAGCGGGGGGAAACTCACAGATACGCAGTATTTT,CSARGSGGKLTDTQYF
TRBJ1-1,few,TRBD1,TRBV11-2,TGTGCCAGCAGCTTAGCCACCCCCGGGACAGGGGGCACTGAAGCTTTCTTT,CASSLATPGTGGTEAFF
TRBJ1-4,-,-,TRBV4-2,TGTGCCAGCAGCCAAGACCCCCCCGGGGGAACTAATGAAAAACTGTTTTTT,CASSQDPPGGTNEKLFF
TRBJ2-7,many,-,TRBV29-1,TGCAGCGTTGTTGTGCAGGCCCCGGGCCACGAGCAGTACTTC,CSVVVQAPGHEQYF
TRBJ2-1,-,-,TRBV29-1,TGCAGCGTTGAAGATAACAATGAGCAGTTCTTC,CSVEDNNEQFF
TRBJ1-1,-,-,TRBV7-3,TGTGCCAGCAGCTTAAGGCAGACCACTGAAGCTTTCTTT,CASSLRQTTEAFF
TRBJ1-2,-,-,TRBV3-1,TGTGCCAGCAGCCTAAAAGACAGCTATGGCTACACCTTC,CASSLKDSYGYTF
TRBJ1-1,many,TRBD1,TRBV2,TGTGCCAGCAGGGACAGGGACACTGAAGCTTTCTTT,CASRDRDTEAFF
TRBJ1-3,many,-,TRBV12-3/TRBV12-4,TGTGCCAGCAGTTTAAGAAGGGCAGGGGCTGGAAACACCATATATTTT,CASSLRRAGAGNTIYF
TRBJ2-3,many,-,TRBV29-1,TGCAGCGTCCTTCTGAGACGGGGGCTAGGAGATACGCAGTATTTT,CSVLLRRGLGDTQYF
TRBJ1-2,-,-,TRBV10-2,TGCGCCAGCAGTGAGTCAGGAGGTAGCTATGGCTACACCTTC,CASSESGGSYGYTF
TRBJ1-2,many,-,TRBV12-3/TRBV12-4,TGTGCCAGCACCACCTCAGACATCGGCTACACCTTC,CASTTSDIGYTF
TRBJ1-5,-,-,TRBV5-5,TGTGCCAGCAGCACCGCAGGCGCATCTCAGCCCCAGCATTTT,CASSTAGASQPQHF
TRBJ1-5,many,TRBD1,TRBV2,TGTGCCAGCAGTTTGGACCGGGACAGAATCAATCAGCCCCAGCATTTT,CASSLDRDRINQPQHF
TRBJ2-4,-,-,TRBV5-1,TGCGCCAGCAGCCCATTACAGATGAGAGGAAACATTCAGTACTTC,CASSPLQMRGNIQYF
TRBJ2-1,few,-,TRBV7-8,TGTGCCAGCAGCTGGACAGACCCAACCTACAATGAGCAGTTCTTC,CASSWTDPTYNEQFF
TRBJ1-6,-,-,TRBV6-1,TGTGCCAGCAGTGCAACAGGGTATAATTCACCCCTCCACTTT,CASSATGYNSPLHF
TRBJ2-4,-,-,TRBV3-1,TGTGCCAGCGCGATGGGGAAGGAAAACATTCAGTACTTC,CASAMGKENIQYF
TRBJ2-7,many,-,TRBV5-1,TGCGCCAGCAGCCCCGGGACTGCTGTTGAGCAGTACTTC,CASSPGTAVEQYF
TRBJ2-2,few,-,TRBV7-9,TGTGCCAGCAGCTTAGCAGGCGGCGGGCGCAACACCGGGGAGCTGTTTTTT,CASSLAGGGRNTGELFF
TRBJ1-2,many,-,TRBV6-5,TGTGCCAGCAGTTTGGCTCCCTTTCTAAATGGCTACACCTTC,CASSLAPFLNGYTF
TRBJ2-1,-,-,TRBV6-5,TGTGCCAGCAGTTGGGCTCAGTACGCCGGTGAGCAGTTCTTC,CASSWAQYAGEQFF
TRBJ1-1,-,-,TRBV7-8,TGTGCCAGCAGCTTAGCCACAGGGCGTCTGGCTTTCTTT,CASSLATGRLAFF
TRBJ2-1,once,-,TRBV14,TGTGCCAGCAGCCAAGGGAAACAGGGAAACTACAATGAGCAGTTCTTC,CASSQGKQGNYNEQFF
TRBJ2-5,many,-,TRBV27,TGTGCCAGCAGTTTGATTTTCCAAGAGACCCAGTACTTC,CASSLIFQETQYF
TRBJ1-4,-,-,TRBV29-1,TGCAGCGTTAGTAGGGGCGATGAAAAACTGTTTTTT,CSVSRGDEKLFF
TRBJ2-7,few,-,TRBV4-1,TGCGCCAGCAGCCAAGATCTGGGAACAGTCTCGTACTTC,CASSQDLGTVSYF
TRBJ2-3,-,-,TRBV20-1,TGCAGTGCTACTTTCTCGGGACGGAACACAGATACGCAGTATTTT,CSATFSGRNTDTQYF
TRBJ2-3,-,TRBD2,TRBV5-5,TGTGCCAGCAGCCCCCGGGGGGGCAGGGCACACACAGATACGCAGTATTTT,CASSPRGGRAHTDTQYF
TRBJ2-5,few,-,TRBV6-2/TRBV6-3,TGTGCCAGCAGTTACTCGAGGCTGGGCAGAGGACAAGAGACCCAGTACTTC,CASSYSRLGRGQETQYF
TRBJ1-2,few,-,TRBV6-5,TGTGCCAGCACCGGGACTAATACTTATGGCTACACCTTC,CASTGTNTYGYTF
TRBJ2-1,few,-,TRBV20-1,TGCAGTGCTAAAAATGTGGAGCAGTTCTTC,CSAKNVEQFF